This entry describes one T cell receptor (beta chain). TCRdb independently ran MiXCR on the PCR reads; one entry per CDR3 protein. Seen here are some 40,000 distinct CDR3 sequences, around 39% observed once, and the top ten hold about 5.3%. Noted time point: late sampling 161 to 241 days after vaccination in a few convalescent patients. CDR1 and CDR2 (germline): MGHRA, YSYEKL. Trimming cost V 1 base and J 6 bases, with 12 bases left between them. CDR3 length: 14 residues. The source of the sample is a study of vaccination and CD4 T cells after COVID-19. The source material was CD4+ T cells from blood, sampled about 7 months after SARS-CoV-2 vaccination. V usage is TRBV4-1 and J usage is TRBJ2-5, with D perhaps matching TRBD2 (5 bases). The receptor was derived from a human donor who had recovered from COVID-19. The DNA for the CDR3 is TGCGCCAGCAGCCAAGCCCTCCGGGATAAGACCCAGTACTTC. The encoded protein is CASSQALRDKTQYF.